The entry that follows covers one T cell receptor beta chain sequence. No antigen is known for it. The source of the sample is a study of CD8 T cells in Susac syndrome. Study-wide results and caveats: Acknowledgment was made by the study that its TCR sequencing and HLA analysis involved a relatively small number of individuals.

V trimming: 6 bases; J trimming: 0 bases; junction bases outside the gene matches: 5. The CDR3 spans 16 residues. Reverse transcription of roughly 0.5 to 1 ug RNA was performed with random hexamers. By means of immunoSEQ multiplex PCR, TCR beta CDR3 spanning 54 Vbeta and 13 Jbeta underwent amplification. TCRdb re-analysed the immunoSEQ multiplex PCR reads in MiXCR, keeping a single row per CDR3 protein. The sample shows 180,000 or so distinct CDR3 sequences, roughly 94% of them seen only once. As controls, healthy donors matched for age and sex were used. TEMRA cells were FACS-enriched, and CD8+ and CD4+ T cells were isolated negatively.

The chain uses TRBV12-3 or TRBV12-4 and TRBJ2-6; 7 nucleotides line up with TRBD1. The sample consisted of CD4+ T cells from PBMCs. The TCR comes from a human donor in good health. CDR3 in amino acids: CASSFNRGSGANVLTF. The CDR3 nucleotides are TGTGCCAGCAGCTTCAACAGGGGCTCTGGGGCCAACGTCCTGACTTTC.